This paragraph covers one TCR beta chain sequence. Its antigen remains unknown. One end of the junction does not line up with germline, which may come from a read error. This entry comes from a study of OX40 agonist ivuxolimab in advanced cancers. Clones were read by immunoSEQ multiplex PCR, and TCRdb kept only the in-frame ones, dropping some. The data hold some 70,000 clones, with 70% to 90% observed a single time. General observations from the study: No determination was made of the antigen specificity of the expanded peripheral T cells. CD4+ and CD8+ T cells in blood underwent clonal expansion by week 6 at 0.1 to 3.0 mg/kg.

The germline V gene has CDR1 LGHNA and CDR2 YNFKEQ. This CDR3 spans 14 amino acids. The rearrangement joins TRBV4-2 to TRBJ1-4; 10 bases line up with TRBD1. This specimen was CD4+ or CD8+ T cells sorted from blood, taken in a trial of the OX40 agonist ivuxolimab. The origin of this receptor is an adult with an advanced solid tumor such as melanoma, head and neck, liver or kidney cancer. The CDR3 loop is CASSPTGGNGKLFF. Written as DNA, the CDR3 is TGTGCCAGCAGCCCGACAGGGGGCAATGGAAAACTGTTTTTT.